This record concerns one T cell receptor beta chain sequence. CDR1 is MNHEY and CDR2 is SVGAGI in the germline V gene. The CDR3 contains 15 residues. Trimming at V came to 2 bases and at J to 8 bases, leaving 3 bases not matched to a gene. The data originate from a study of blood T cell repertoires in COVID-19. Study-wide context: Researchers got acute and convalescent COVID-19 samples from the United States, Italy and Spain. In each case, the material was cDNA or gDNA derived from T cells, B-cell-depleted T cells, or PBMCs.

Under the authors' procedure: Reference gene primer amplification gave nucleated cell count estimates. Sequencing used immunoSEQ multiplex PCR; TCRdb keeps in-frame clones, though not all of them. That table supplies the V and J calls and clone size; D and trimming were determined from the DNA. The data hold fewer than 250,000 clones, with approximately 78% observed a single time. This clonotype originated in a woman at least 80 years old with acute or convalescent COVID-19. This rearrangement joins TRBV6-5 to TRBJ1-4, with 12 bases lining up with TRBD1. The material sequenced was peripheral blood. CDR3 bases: TGTGCCAGCAGTTACGCCGGGACAGGGGGCGAAAAACTGTTTTTT. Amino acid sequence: CASSYAGTGGEKLFF.